This T cell receptor beta chain was found in a study of blood T cell repertoires in COVID-19. V lost 6 bases to trimming and J lost 3 bases, with 9 bases between them. The CDR3 sequence is 13 residues long. Germline CDR1 is MNHNY and CDR2 is SVGAGI (reference sequence). Patients in Seattle were enrolled during active infection, then followed longitudinally. Per the original data handling: Amplification of reference gene primers was used by the study to estimate nucleated cell counts. Assay: immunoSEQ multiplex PCR; the TCRdb copy retains only in-frame clones and omits some. That table furnishes V, J and clone size, whereas the DNA furnished D and trimming. Among some 270,000 clones, approximately 84% were seen once, and the ten largest hold less than 20%.

Sequencing was done on a sample of peripheral blood. The TCR comes from a person aged 70 to 79 with COVID-19, enrolled during active disease. The chain is built from TRBV6-6 and TRBJ1-5; D is undetermined. The CDR3 spells CASSPSDNQPQHF. CDR3 coding DNA: TGTGCCAGCAGCCCCAGCGACAATCAGCCCCAGCATTTT.